What follows describes a single T cell receptor beta chain. There are 14 residues in the CDR3. CDR1 and CDR2 from the germline V gene are SGHVS and FQNEAQ. Trimming left V 6 bases short and J 0 bases short, with 10 bases between. The PCR employed 60 Vbeta primers together with 13 Jbeta primers. The method was immunoSEQ multiplex PCR; TCRdb's version includes in-frame clones alone and lacks a portion of them. The sample lists 150,000 to 200,000 clones, roughly four fifths occurring once. The record originates from a study of cytomegalovirus exposure and HLA in healthy donors. Sequencing was carried out using PBMCs. The rearrangement joins TRBV7-8 to TRBJ2-3; D remains ambiguous. The clonotype comes from a man in his late teens or twenties in good health and CMV-seronegative. CDR3 sequence (DNA): TGTGCCAGCAGTGTCGAGATTAGCACAGATACGCAGTATTTT. Translated, it gives CASSVEISTDTQYF.